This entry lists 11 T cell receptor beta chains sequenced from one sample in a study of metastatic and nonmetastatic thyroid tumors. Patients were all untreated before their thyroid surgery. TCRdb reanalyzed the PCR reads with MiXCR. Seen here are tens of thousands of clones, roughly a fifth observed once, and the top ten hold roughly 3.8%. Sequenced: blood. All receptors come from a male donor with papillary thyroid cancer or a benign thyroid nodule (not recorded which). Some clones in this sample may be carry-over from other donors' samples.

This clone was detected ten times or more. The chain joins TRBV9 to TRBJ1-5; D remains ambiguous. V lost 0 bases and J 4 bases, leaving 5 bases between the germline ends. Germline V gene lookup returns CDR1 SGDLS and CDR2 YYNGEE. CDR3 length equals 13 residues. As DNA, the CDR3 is TGTGCCAGCAGCGTAGATCTAAATCAGCCCCAGCATTTT. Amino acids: CASSVDLNQPQHF.

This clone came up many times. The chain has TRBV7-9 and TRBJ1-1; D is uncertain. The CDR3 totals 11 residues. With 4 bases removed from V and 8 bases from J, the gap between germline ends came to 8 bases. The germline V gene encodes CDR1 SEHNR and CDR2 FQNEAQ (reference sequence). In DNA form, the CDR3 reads TGTGCCAGCAGCTCCGGGCGGGAAGCTTTCTTT. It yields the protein CASSSGREAFF.

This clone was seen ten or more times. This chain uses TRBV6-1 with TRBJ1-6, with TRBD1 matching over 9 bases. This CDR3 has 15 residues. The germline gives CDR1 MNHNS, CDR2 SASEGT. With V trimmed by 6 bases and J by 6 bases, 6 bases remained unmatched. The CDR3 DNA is TGTGCCAGCAGCCGGACGGGACAGGGTAATTCACCCCTCCACTTT. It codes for CASSRTGQGNSPLHF.

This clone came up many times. CDR3 coding DNA: TGCAGCGCCACCCCGGGGGGTTCAGAAGCTTTCTTT. As protein: CSATPGGSEAFF. The chain employs TRBV29-1 and TRBJ1-1, with D maybe TRBD1 (5 bases). This CDR3 is 12 amino acids long. The germline V gene has CDR1 SQVTM and CDR2 ANQGSEA. The V end lost 7 bases, the J end lost 8 bases, and 17 bases lay between the germline ends.

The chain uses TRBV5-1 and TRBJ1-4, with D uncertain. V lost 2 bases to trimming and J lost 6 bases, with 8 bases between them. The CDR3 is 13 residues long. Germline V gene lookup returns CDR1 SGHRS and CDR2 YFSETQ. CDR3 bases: TGCGCCAGCAGCTTCGGGAGCTATGAAAAACTGTTTTTT. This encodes CASSFGSYEKLFF.

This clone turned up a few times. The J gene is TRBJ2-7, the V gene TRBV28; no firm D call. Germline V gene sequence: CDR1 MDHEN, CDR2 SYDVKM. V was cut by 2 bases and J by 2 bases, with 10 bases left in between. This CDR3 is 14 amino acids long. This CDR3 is CASSLRGQPYEQYF. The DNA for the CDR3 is TGTGCCAGCAGTTTAAGAGGTCAGCCCTACGAGCAGTACTTC. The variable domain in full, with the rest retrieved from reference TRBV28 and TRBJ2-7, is DVKVTQSSRYLVKRTGEKVFLECVQDMDHENMFWYRQDPGLGLRLIYFSYDVKMKEKGDIPEGYSVSREKKERFSLILESASTNQTSMYLCASSLRGQPYEQYFGPGTRLTVT.

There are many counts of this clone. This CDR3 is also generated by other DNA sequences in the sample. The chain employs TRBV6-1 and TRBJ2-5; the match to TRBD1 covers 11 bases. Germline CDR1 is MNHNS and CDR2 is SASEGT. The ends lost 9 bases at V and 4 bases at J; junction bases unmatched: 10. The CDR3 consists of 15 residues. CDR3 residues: CASAPGQGDVETQYF. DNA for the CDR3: TGTGCCAGTGCCCCGGGACAGGGGGACGTAGAGACCCAGTACTTC.

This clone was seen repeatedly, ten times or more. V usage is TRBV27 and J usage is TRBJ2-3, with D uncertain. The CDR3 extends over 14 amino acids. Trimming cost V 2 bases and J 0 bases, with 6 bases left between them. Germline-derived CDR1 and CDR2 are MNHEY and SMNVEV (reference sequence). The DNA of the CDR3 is TGTGCCAGCAGTTTAGACTCTAGCACAGATACGCAGTATTTT. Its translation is CASSLDSSTDTQYF.

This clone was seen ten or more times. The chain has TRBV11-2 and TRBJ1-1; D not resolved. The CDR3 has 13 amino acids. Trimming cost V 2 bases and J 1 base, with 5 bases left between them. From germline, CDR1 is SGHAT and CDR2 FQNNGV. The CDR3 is CASSLSGNTEAFF. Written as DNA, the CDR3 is TGTGCCAGCAGCTTATCAGGGAACACTGAAGCTTTCTTT.

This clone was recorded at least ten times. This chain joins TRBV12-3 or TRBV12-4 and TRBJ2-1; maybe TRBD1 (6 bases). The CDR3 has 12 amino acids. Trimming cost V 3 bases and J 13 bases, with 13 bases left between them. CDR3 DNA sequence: TGTGCCAGCAGTTTTGGGGGCCCGGGACAGTTCTTC. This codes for CASSFGGPGQFF.

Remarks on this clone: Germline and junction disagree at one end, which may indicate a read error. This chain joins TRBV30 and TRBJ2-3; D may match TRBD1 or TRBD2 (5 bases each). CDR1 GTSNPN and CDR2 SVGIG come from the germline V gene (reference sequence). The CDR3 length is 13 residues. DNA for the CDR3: TGTGCCTGGAGCGGGATTAGCACAGGTACGCAGTATTTT. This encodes CAWSGISTGTQYF.